The present T cell receptor beta chain was sequenced within a study of Tregs in tolerant kidney transplant recipients (dated by TCRdb to about 2019). The study in broad terms: The transplants used related donors with nonmyeloablative bone marrow transplantation, and mixed chimerism in the human trials was transient. Before combined kidney and bone marrow transplantation, this study identified donor-specific regulatory T cells using TCRbeta sequencing and then followed those same cells after transplant.

Genomic DNA was extracted from sorted cells with the QIAGEN DNeasy Blood and Tissue Kit for TCRbeta CDR3 sequencing. High-throughput TCRbeta CDR3 sequencing, including PCR amplification with bias correction and internal controls, was performed commercially through immunoSEQ. The paper's processing steps were these. Unique productive TCRbeta sequences were defined by CDR3 nucleotide sequence when primers matched and otherwise by CDR3 amino acid sequence together with Vbeta and Jbeta genes. To correct sorting error, sequences shared between sorted populations at a frequency ratio of 2:1 or less were removed; the rest were assigned to the higher population. Donor-reactive sequences were defined as at least 5-fold expanded in CFSE-low cells versus unstimulated cells, with frequency of at least 0.01% in CFSE-low cells. Jensen-Shannon divergence, calculated on the top 100 TCRbeta sequences ranked by frequency, was used to quantify repertoire divergence. For samples with multiple sequencing runs, sorting error was corrected separately for each run before the runs were pooled. Not all clones reach the TCRdb copy of this immuneACCESS table, which keeps in-frame sequences only. Checked studies attribute under half of the gap to unresolved V genes and leave the rest unexplained. The V and J calls and the clone size are those of that table, but D and trimming were determined from the DNA. In all, the sample holds 90,000 to 120,000 clones, and around 91% of those were seen once. Of the sample, 0.34% falls within the top ten clones.

What the study reported, not specific to this receptor: In tolerant patients, the expansion of donor-specific Tregs was greater than global Treg expansion, suggesting that the expansion was antigen-driven rather than nonspecific. Expanding Tregs with activated donor B cells appeared to identify the most biologically relevant and donor-specific TCRbeta repertoire. The study was limited by small patient numbers, and the findings need validation in larger populations and under other immunosuppression protocols. PCR primers changed over time for some patients, so nucleotide-level comparison across those patients' samples was not possible. Biological reproducibility was not directly addressed, though technical replication error appeared minimal.

This specimen's time point label, interpreted: blood sample drawn before combined kidney and bone marrow transplant. Thawed PBMCs were FACS-sorted into unstimulated Tregs (CD4+CD25+CD127-), CD4+ non-Tregs (CD4+CD25-), CD4 cells and CD8 cells. Patients were several combined kidney and bone marrow transplant recipients from the ITN036ST trial, and only these trial subjects had samples available. Healthy control blood was processed by Ficoll density gradient to PBMCs and cryopreserved; patient PBMCs were collected before and after transplant. The CDR3, cysteine through phenylalanine, is 12 amino acids long. The DNA shown is the 36-base CDR3, in frame from base 1. V is cut by 6 bases and J by 9 bases, and the space between the germline ends is 13 bases. CDR1 and CDR2, per the germline V gene, are KGHSH and LQKENI. Comment on this clone: Its antigen specificity is not known. It has no much larger one-base neighbor in the sample; base qualities were not kept.

The source of this sequence is a human donor who received a combined kidney and bone marrow transplant. The sample in question was CD4+ T cells from blood, obtained before the transplant. The chain joins TRBV18 to TRBJ2-3, and TRBD2 may be the D gene, going by 5 matching bases. The CDR3: CASSPTEDTQYF. The nucleotides read TGTGCCAGCTCGCCGACGGAGGACACGCAGTATTTT.